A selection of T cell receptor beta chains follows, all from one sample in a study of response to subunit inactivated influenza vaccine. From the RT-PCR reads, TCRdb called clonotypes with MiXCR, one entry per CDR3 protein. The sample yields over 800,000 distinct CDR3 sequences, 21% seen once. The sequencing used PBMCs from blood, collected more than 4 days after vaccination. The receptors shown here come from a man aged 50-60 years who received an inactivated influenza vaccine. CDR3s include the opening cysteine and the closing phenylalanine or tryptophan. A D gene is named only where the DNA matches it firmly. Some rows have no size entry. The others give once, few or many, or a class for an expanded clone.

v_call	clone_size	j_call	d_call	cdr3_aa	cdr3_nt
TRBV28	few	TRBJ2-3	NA	CASSLQYGQDTDTQYF	TGTGCCAGCAGTCTTCAGTATGGCCAAGACACAGATACGCAGTATTTT
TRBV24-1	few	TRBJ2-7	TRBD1	CATSGPGTGENFYEQYF	TGTGCCACCAGTGGGCCCGGGACAGGGGAAAATTTCTACGAGCAGTACTTC
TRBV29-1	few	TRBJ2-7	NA	CSVGGAYEQYF	TGCAGCGTTGGGGGGGCCTACGAGCAGTACTTC
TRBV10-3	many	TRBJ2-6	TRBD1	CAISGGQGRSGANVLTF	TGTGCCATCAGTGGGGGACAGGGGCGCTCTGGGGCCAACGTCCTGACTTTC
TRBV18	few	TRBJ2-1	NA	CASSPPSGRFDEQFF	TGTGCCAGCTCACCACCTTCGGGACGGTTTGATGAGCAGTTCTTC
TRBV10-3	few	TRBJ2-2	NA	CAISSGGDWTGELFF	TGTGCCATCAGTTCGGGGGGCGATTGGACCGGGGAGCTGTTTTTT
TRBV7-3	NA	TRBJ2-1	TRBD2	CASSKTSLSYNEQFF	TGTGCCAGCAGCAAGACTAGCCTCTCCTACAATGAGCAGTTCTTC
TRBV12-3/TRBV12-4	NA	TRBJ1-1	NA	CASSSAGSLNTEAFF	TGTGCCAGCAGTTCGGCCGGCAGCCTGAACACTGAAGCTTTCTTT
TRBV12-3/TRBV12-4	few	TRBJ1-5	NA	CASPGGQGRLGNQPQHF	TGTGCCAGTCCTGGTGGCCAGGGGCGGTTAGGCAATCAGCCCCAGCATTTT
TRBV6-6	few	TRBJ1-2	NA	CASSDQGRKDYTF	TGTGCCAGCAGTGATCAGGGGAGGAAGGACTACACCTTC
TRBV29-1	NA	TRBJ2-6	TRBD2	CSVRGSGRGGANVLTF	TGCAGCGTTCGCGGGAGCGGGAGAGGTGGGGCCAACGTCCTGACTTTC
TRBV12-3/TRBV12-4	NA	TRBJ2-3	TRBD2	CASSSPRTSGADTQYF	TGTGCCAGCAGTTCCCCCCGCACTAGCGGAGCAGATACGCAGTATTTT
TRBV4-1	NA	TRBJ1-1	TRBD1	CASSQWPTGTAEAFF	TGCGCCAGCAGCCAATGGCCGACAGGGACGGCTGAAGCTTTCTTT
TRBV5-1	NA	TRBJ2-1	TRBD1	CASSWDRGMGQFF	TGCGCCAGCAGTTGGGACAGGGGGATGGGGCAGTTCTTC
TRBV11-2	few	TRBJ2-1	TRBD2	CASRLLAGGPRGEQFF	TGTGCCAGCAGATTATTAGCGGGAGGGCCGAGGGGTGAGCAGTTCTTC
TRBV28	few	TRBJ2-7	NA	CASSPHLLANEQYF	TGTGCCAGCAGTCCCCACCTTCTAGCAAACGAGCAGTACTTC
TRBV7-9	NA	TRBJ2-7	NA	CASSLGLGEVGYEQYF	TGTGCCAGCAGCTTAGGGCTCGGGGAGGTCGGGTACGAGCAGTACTTC
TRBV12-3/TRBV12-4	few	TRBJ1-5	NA	CASRPTENQPQHF	TGTGCCAGCAGACCGACGGAAAATCAGCCCCAGCATTTT
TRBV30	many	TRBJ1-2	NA	CAWSVPGRVNGYTF	TGTGCCTGGAGTGTACCCGGCAGGGTTAATGGCTACACCTTC
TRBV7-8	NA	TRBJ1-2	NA	CASSPYDNYGYTF	TGTGCCAGCAGCCCTTACGATAACTATGGCTACACCTTC
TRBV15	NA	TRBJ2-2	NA	CATSRDYGGGPWIGELFF	TGTGCCACCAGCAGAGATTACGGGGGAGGCCCCTGGATTGGGGAGCTGTTTTTT
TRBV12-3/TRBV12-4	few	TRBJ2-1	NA	CASRRDSEHDEQFF	TGTGCCAGCAGGCGGGACAGCGAACACGATGAGCAGTTCTTC
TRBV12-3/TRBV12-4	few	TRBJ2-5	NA	CASSFMVETQYF	TGTGCCAGCAGTTTTATGGTAGAGACCCAGTACTTC
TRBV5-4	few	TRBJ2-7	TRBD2	CASSLWIAGRYEQYF	TGTGCCAGCAGCTTATGGATAGCGGGACGGTACGAGCAGTACTTC
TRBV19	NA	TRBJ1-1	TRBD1	CASRTTGVNTEAFF	TGTGCCAGTAGGACTACAGGGGTGAACACTGAAGCTTTCTTT
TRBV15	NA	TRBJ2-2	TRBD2	CATSSGTSGGGPGELFF	TGTGCCACCAGCTCTGGGACTAGCGGGGGAGGCCCCGGGGAGCTGTTTTTT
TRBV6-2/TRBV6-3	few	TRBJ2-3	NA	CASSKSGSTDTQYF	TGTGCCAGCAGTAAAAGTGGGAGCACAGATACGCAGTATTTT
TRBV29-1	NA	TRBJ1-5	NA	CSVVDSTNQPQHF	TGCAGCGTTGTGGACAGCACCAATCAGCCCCAGCATTTT
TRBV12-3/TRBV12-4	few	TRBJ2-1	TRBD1	CASRVGQGNYNEQFF	TGTGCCAGCAGGGTCGGACAGGGGAACTACAATGAGCAGTTCTTC
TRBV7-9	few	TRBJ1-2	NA	CASSSSGGSNYGYTF	TGTGCCAGCAGCTCCTCCGGTGGCTCTAACTATGGCTACACCTTC
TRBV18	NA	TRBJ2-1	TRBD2	CASSLGLAGDREQFF	TGTGCCAGCTCCCTAGGACTAGCGGGAGACAGGGAGCAGTTCTTC
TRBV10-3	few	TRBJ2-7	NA	CAISEGTLSTYEQYF	TGTGCCATCAGTGAGGGGACTCTATCTACCTACGAGCAGTACTTC
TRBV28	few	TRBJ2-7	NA	CASSPHKYEQYF	TGTGCCAGCAGTCCACACAAATACGAGCAGTACTTC
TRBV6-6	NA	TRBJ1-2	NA	CASSSGVRGYTF	TGTGCCAGCAGTTCGGGGGTACGTGGCTACACCTTC
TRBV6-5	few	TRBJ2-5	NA	CASSYSLGTPQETQYF	TGTGCCAGCAGTTACTCTCTGGGGACACCTCAAGAGACCCAGTACTTC
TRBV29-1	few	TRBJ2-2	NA	CSVTRENTGELFF	TGCAGCGTTACTAGGGAGAACACCGGGGAGCTGTTTTTT
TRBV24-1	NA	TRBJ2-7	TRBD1	CATSLSGTGTYEQYF	TGTGCCACCAGTCTATCCGGGACAGGGACCTACGAGCAGTACTTC
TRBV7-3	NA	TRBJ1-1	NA	CASSSESTGTEAFF	TGTGCCAGCAGTTCAGAGTCAACTGGTACTGAAGCTTTCTTT
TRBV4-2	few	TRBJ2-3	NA	CASSPDGEATQYF	TGTGCCAGCAGCCCAGACGGGGAGGCTACGCAGTATTTT
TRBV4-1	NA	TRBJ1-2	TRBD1	CASSQGQGGQGYTF	TGCGCCAGCAGCCAAGGACAGGGAGGCCAGGGCTACACCTTC
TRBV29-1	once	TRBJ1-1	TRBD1	CSAVTGGGTEAFF	TGCAGCGCCGTGACAGGGGGGGGTACTGAAGCTTTCTTT
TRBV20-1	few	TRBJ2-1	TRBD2	CSARDRASGGFNEQFF	TGCAGTGCTAGAGACCGTGCTAGCGGGGGGTTTAATGAGCAGTTCTTC
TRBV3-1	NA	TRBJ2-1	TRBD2	CASSQDGLAGGAKQFF	TGTGCCAGCAGCCAAGATGGGCTAGCGGGGGGGGCTAAGCAGTTCTTC
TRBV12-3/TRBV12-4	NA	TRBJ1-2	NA	CASSDPGYSGYTF	TGTGCCAGCAGTGACCCAGGGTACTCTGGCTACACCTTC
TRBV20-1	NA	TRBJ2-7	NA	CSASKRSSYEQYF	TGCAGTGCTAGCAAGCGTAGCTCCTACGAGCAGTACTTC
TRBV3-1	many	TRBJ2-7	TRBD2	CASSQDPSGSSYEQYF	TGTGCCAGCAGCCAAGATCCTAGCGGGTCCTCCTACGAGCAGTACTTC
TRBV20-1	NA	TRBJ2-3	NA	CSVRFAVSTDTQYF	TGCAGTGTCCGTTTCGCTGTTAGCACAGATACGCAGTATTTT
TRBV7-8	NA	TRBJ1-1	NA	CASSLGGKSDTEAFF	TGTGCCAGCAGCTTAGGTGGCAAGTCGGACACTGAAGCTTTCTTT
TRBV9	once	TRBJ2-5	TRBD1	CASSVYAGQGETQYF	TGTGCCAGCAGCGTATACGCGGGACAGGGAGAGACCCAGTACTTC
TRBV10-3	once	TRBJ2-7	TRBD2	CAVRKRDGYEQYF	TGTGCCGTAAGAAAGCGGGATGGGTACGAGCAGTACTTC
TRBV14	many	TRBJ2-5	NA	CASNRGSHQETQYF	TGTGCCAGCAATCGGGGGTCTCACCAAGAGACCCAGTACTTC